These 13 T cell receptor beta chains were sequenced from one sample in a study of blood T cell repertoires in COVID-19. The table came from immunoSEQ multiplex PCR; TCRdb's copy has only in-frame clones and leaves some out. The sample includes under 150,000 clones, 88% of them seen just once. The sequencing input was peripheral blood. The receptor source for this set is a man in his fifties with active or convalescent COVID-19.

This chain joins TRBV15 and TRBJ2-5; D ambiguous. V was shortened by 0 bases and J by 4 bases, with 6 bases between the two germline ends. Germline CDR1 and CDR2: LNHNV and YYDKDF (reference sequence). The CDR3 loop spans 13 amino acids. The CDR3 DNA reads TGTGCCACCAGCAGAGACAGAAGAGAGACCCAGTACTTC. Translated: CATSRDRRETQYF.

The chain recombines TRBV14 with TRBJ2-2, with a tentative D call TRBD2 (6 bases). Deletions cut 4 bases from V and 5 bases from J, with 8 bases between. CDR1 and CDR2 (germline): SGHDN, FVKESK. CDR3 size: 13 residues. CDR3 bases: TGTGCCAGCAGCCGGGACTTGACCGGGGAGCTGTTTTTT. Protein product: CASSRDLTGELFF.

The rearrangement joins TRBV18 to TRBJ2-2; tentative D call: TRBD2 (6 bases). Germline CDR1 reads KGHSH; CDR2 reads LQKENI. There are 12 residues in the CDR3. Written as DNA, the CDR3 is TGTGCGGAGGGGTCGAACACCGGGGAGCTGTTTTTT. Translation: CAEGSNTGELFF.

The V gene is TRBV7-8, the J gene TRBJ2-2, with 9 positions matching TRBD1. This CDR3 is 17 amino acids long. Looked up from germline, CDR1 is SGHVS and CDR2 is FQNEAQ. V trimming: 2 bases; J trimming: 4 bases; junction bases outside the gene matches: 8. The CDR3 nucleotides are TGTGCCAGCAGCTTATTGGGACAGGGAAGTCTCACCGGGGAGCTGTTTTTT. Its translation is CASSLLGQGSLTGELFF.

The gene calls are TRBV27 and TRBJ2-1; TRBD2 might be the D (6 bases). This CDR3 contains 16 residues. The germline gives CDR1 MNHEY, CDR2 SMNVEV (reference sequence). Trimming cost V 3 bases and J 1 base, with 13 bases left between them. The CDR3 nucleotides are TGTGCCAGCAGTTTCCAGCGGGCCACGTCCTACAATGAGCAGTTCTTC. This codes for CASSFQRATSYNEQFF.

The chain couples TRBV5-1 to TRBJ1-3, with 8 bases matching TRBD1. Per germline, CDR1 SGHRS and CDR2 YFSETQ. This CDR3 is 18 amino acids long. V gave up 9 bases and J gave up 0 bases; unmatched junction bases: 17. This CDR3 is CATKVRPGTGDSGNTIYF. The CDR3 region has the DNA TGCGCCACCAAAGTTCGCCCCGGGACAGGTGACTCTGGAAACACCATATATTTT.

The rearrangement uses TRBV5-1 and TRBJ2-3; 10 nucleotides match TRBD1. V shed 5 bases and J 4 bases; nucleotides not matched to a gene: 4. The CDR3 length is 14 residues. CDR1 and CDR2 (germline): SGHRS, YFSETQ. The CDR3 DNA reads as TGCGCCAGCAGAACCGGGACAGGGGCAGATACGCAGTATTTT. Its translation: CASRTGTGADTQYF.

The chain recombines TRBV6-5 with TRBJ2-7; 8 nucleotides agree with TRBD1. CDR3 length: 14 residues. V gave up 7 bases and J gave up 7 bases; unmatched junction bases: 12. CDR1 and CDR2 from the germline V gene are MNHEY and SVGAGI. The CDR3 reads CASTHDRGLGEQYF. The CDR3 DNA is TGTGCCAGCACCCACGACAGGGGATTAGGGGAGCAGTACTTC.

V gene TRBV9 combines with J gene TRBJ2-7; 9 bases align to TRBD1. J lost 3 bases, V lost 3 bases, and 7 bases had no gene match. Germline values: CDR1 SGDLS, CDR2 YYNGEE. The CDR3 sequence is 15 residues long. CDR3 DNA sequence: TGTGCCAGCAGCGCCCGACAGGGGGTAGGCTACGAGCAGTACTTC. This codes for CASSARQGVGYEQYF.

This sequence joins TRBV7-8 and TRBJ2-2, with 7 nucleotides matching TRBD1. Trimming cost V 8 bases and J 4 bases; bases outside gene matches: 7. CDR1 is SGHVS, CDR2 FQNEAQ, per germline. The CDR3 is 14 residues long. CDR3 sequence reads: CASGPQGPTGELFF. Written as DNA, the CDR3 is TGTGCCAGCGGCCCACAGGGGCCCACCGGGGAGCTGTTTTTT.

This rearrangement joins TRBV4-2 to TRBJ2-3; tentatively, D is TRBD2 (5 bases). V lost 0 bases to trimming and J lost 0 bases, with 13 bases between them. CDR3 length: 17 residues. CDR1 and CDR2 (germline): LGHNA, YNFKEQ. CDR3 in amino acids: CASSQESRGVSTDTQYF. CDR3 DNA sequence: TGTGCCAGCAGCCAAGAGTCCCGGGGAGTAAGCACAGATACGCAGTATTTT.

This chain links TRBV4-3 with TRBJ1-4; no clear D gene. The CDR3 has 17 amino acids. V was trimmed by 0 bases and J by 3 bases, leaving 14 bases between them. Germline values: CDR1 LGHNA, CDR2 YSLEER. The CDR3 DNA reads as TGCGCCAGCAGCCAAGAAACGGGGATGGAGGCTAATGAAAAACTGTTTTTT. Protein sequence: CASSQETGMEANEKLFF.

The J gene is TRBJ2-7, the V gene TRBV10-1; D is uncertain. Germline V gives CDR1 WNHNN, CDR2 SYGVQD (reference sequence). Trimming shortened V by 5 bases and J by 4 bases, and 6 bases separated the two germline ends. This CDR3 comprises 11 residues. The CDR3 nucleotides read TGCGCCAGCAGTCGAGGATACGAGCAGTACTTC. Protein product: CASSRGYEQYF.